These 15 T cell receptor beta chains came from one sample sequenced in a study of control samples from healthy donors and cancer patients. Sequencing was performed with immunoSEQ multiplex PCR; in TCRdb, only in-frame clones are kept and a portion is missing. This table has around 120,000 clones, over 90% appearing once. Sequenced: blood. The receptors shown here come from a young man in good health.

The rearrangement uses TRBV19 and TRBJ2-1; 13 positions agree with TRBD2. The CDR3 extends over 15 amino acids. The V gene's germline CDR1 is LNHDA and CDR2 SQIVND (reference sequence). The V gene end was trimmed by 9 bases and the J gene end by 7 bases; junction bases not matched to a gene: 9. The CDR3 sequence: CASKTSGGSGNEQFF. The DNA for the CDR3 is TGTGCCAGCAAGACTAGCGGGGGGTCGGGGAATGAGCAGTTCTTC. The whole variable domain, filled in from reference TRBV19 and TRBJ2-1, reads DGGITQSPKYLFRKEGQNVTLSCEQNLNHDAMYWYRQDPGQGLRLIYYSQIVNDFQKGDIAEGYSVSREKKESFPLTVTSAQKNPTAFYLCASKTSGGSGNEQFFGPGTRLTVL.

The chain is built from TRBV6-5 and TRBJ2-7; perhaps TRBD1 as D (5 bases). Germline values: CDR1 MNHEY, CDR2 SVGAGI. The CDR3 sequence is 14 residues long. The germline V and J ends were trimmed by 0 bases and 6 bases, with 12 bases remaining between them. The CDR3 reads CASSYSGQFGEQYF. The CDR3 nucleotides are TGTGCCAGCAGTTACTCGGGGCAGTTCGGCGAGCAGTACTTC.

The genes are TRBV5-6 and TRBJ1-1, with no clear D. Trimming removed 4 bases at V and 11 bases at J, with 12 bases between. The CDR3 is made up of 11 amino acids. Germline V gene data show CDR1 as SGHDT and CDR2 as YYEEEE. Here the CDR3 DNA reads TGTGCCAGCAGCCGCTCCCGGCCGGCTTTCTTT. Translated: CASSRSRPAFF.

The genes are TRBV19 and TRBJ1-5; D gene unclear. The CDR3 totals 12 residues. The germline gives CDR1 LNHDA, CDR2 SQIVND (reference sequence). Deletions cut 7 bases from V and 3 bases from J, with 7 bases between. This CDR3 is CASKEDNQPQHF. The CDR3, as DNA: TGTGCCAGTAAGGAGGACAATCAGCCCCAGCATTTT.

The chain carries TRBV6-5 and TRBJ1-6; D remains ambiguous. Trimming took off 5 bases at V and 11 bases at J, with 13 bases between the two ends. This CDR3 is 13 amino acids long. Germline CDR1 and CDR2: MNHEY and SVGAGI. DNA for the CDR3: TGTGCCAGCAGTCCGGAGAGGAGGGCACCCCTCCACTTT. This encodes CASSPERRAPLHF.

The chain combines TRBV14 with TRBJ1-3, with 8 nucleotides matching TRBD1. Germline V lookup: CDR1 SGHDN, CDR2 FVKESK. Germline trimming cut 4 bases from V and 1 base from J; bases unmatched to any gene: 9. The CDR3 contains 17 residues. In nucleotides, the CDR3 is TGTGCCAGCAGCCGTGGGACAGGATCCCCATCTGGAAACACCATATATTTT. Amino acids: CASSRGTGSPSGNTIYF.

The V gene is TRBV5-1, the J gene TRBJ1-1, with TRBD1 as a possible D gene (5 bases). This CDR3 comprises 14 residues. Trimming pared 0 bases from V and 5 bases from J, leaving 11 bases between. Germline V gene lookup returns CDR1 SGHRS and CDR2 YFSETQ. The DNA for the CDR3 is TGCGCCAGCAGCTTGGTATCCCGGACAACTGAAGCTTTCTTT. It is translated as CASSLVSRTTEAFF. Full variable domain (outside the CDR3, taken from reference TRBV5-1 and TRBJ1-1): KAGVTQTPRYLIKTRGQQVTLSCSPISGHRSVSWYQQTPGQGLQFLFEYFSETQRNKGNFPGRFSGRQFSNSRSEMNVSTLELGDSALYLCASSLVSRTTEAFFGQGTRLTVV.

The chain combines TRBV19 with TRBJ2-2; possible D gene TRBD1, 5 bases. Deletions cut 5 bases from V and 13 bases from J, with 11 bases between. The V gene's germline CDR1 is LNHDA and CDR2 SQIVND (reference sequence). CDR3 length equals 11 residues. The CDR3 reads CASSGARGLFF. Here the CDR3 DNA reads TGTGCCAGTAGTGGGGCGCGCGGGCTGTTTTTT.

The chain is built from TRBV6-2 or TRBV6-3 and TRBJ2-5; TRBD1 might be the D (5 bases). The germline V and J ends were trimmed by 2 bases and 4 bases, with 14 bases remaining between them. The CDR3 is made up of 15 amino acids. Germline-derived CDR1 and CDR2 are MNHEY and SVGEGT. CDR3 sequence (DNA): TGTGCCAGCAGTTACAAGGGCAGGGCCCCAGAGACCCAGTACTTC. This sequence encodes CASSYKGRAPETQYF.

This chain connects TRBV19 to TRBJ2-2; 10 bases align to TRBD1. CDR1 and CDR2 from the germline V gene are LNHDA and SQIVND (reference sequence). CDR3 length equals 16 residues. The V gene end was trimmed by 4 bases and the J gene end by 2 bases; junction bases not matched to a gene: 4. CDR3 DNA sequence: TGTGCCAGTAGTAAGAGACAGGGGGCCAACACCGGGGAGCTGTTTTTT. This sequence encodes CASSKRQGANTGELFF.

CDR3 coding DNA: TGTGCCAGCAGCCCCCCCTCCGTGACCCAGTACTTC. Protein sequence: CASSPPSVTQYF. The V call is TRBV7-2, the J call TRBJ2-5; D ambiguous. The CDR3 sequence is 12 residues long. Germline-derived CDR1 and CDR2 are SGHTA and FQGNSA. Trimming left V 5 bases short and J 7 bases short, with 11 bases between.

V gene TRBV6-4 combines with J gene TRBJ2-1; 10 positions agree with TRBD2. Germline V gene lookup returns CDR1 MRHNA and CDR2 SNTAGT. This CDR3 is built from 19 residues. The J segment lost 5 bases and the V segment lost 2 bases, leaving 15 bases of the junction unmatched. The CDR3 sequence is CASSDPSPSGGPGDNEQFF. The DNA for the CDR3 is TGTGCCAGCAGTGACCCGAGTCCTAGCGGGGGACCCGGTGACAATGAGCAGTTCTTC.

The rearrangement links TRBV24-1 to TRBJ2-1; D tentatively reads TRBD1 or TRBD2 (5 bases each). Per the germline V gene, CDR1 is KGHDR and CDR2 is SFDVKD. V lost 3 bases and J lost 5, with 16 bases in between. The CDR3 runs 16 residues. CDR3 DNA sequence: TGTGCCACCAGTGATCAGTGGGGGACCCCCCACAATGAGCAGTTCTTC. Encoded protein: CATSDQWGTPHNEQFF.

The V call is TRBV28, the J call TRBJ1-2; 9 nucleotides line up with TRBD1. The germline V gene encodes CDR1 MDHEN and CDR2 SYDVKM. V gave up 6 bases and J gave up 2 bases; unmatched junction bases: 7. CDR3 size: 15 residues. The CDR3: CASSPATGGNYGYTF. In nucleotides, the CDR3 is TGTGCCAGCAGCCCCGCGACAGGGGGGAACTATGGCTACACCTTC.

V and J are TRBV15 and TRBJ2-1, with 11 positions matching TRBD1. The CDR3 covers 16 residues. Trimming cost V 0 bases and J 6 bases; bases outside gene matches: 4. CDR1 is LNHNV, CDR2 YYDKDF, per germline (reference sequence). The CDR3 loop reads CATSRDRDRGSNEQFF. The CDR3 DNA reads as TGTGCCACCAGCAGAGATAGGGACAGGGGGAGCAATGAGCAGTTCTTC. Drawing the rest from reference TRBV15 and TRBJ2-1, the complete variable domain is DAMVIQNPRYQVTQFGKPVTLSCSQTLNHNVMYWYQQKSSQAPKLLFHYYDKDFNNEADTPDNFQSRRPNTSFCFLDIRSPGLGDTAMYLCATSRDRDRGSNEQFFGPGTRLTVL.